Sequencing of this TCR beta chain was carried out in a study of CD8 T cells in Susac syndrome. Random hexamers were used to reverse transcribe the RNA input (0.5 to 1 ug). TCRdb re-called the immunoSEQ multiplex PCR reads with MiXCR, one entry per CDR3 protein. The sample contains 95,000 to 150,000 distinct CDR3 sequences, just under 95% of which appear only once. CD8+ and CD4+ blood T cells underwent TCR beta sequencing. Under recently defined diagnostic criteria, the patients with Susac syndrome qualified as having definite or probable disease. This CDR3 spans 12 amino acids. Germline-derived CDR1 and CDR2 are LNHDA and SQIVND (reference sequence). The V end lost 5 bases, the J end lost 6 bases, and 8 bases lay between the germline ends.

J is TRBJ1-5 and V is TRBV19; D unclear. Sequencing used CD8+ T cells from PBMCs. The source of this sequence is a human donor with Susac syndrome. This CDR3 reads CASSPRGQPQHF. Written as DNA, the CDR3 is TGTGCCAGTAGTCCGCGGGGTCAGCCCCAGCATTTT.